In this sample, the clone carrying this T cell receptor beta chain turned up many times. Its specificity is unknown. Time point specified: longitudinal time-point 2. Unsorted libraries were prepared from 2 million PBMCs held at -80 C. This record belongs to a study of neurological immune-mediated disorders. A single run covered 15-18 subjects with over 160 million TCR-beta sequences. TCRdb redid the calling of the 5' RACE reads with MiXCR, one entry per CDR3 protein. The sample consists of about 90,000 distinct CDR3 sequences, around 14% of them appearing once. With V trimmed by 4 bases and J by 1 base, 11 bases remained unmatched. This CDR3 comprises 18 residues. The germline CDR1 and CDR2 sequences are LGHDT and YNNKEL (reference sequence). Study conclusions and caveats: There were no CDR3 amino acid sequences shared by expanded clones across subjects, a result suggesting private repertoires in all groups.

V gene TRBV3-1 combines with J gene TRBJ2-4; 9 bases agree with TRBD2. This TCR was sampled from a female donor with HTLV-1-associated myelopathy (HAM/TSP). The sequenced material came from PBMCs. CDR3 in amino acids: CASSLAAGGPRAKNIQYF. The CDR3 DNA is TGTGCCAGCAGCCTGGCGGCGGGGGGGCCAAGGGCCAAAAACATTCAGTACTTC.